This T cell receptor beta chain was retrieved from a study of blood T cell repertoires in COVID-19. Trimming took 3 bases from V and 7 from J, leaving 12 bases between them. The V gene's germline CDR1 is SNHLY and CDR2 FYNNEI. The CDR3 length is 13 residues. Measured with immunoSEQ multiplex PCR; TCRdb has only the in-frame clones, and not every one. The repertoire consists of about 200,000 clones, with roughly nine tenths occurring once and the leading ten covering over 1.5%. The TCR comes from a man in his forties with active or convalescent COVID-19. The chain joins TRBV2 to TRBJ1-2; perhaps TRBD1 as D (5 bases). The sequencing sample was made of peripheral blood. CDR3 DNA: TGTGCCAGCAGTGACAGGGTCGGGAGTGGCTACACCTTC. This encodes CASSDRVGSGYTF.